This TCR beta chain was identified during a study of cytomegalovirus exposure and HLA in healthy donors. Findings and caveats of the study: Associated with HLA alleles at 0.05 false discovery rate in a later analysis were 17,000 or so TCR beta sequences. Later, an analysis showed that TCR beta chains associated with HLA were more clonally expanded than others that were equally common.

CDR3 size: 14 residues. Germline V lookup: CDR1 SEHNR, CDR2 FQNEAQ (reference sequence). V was cut by 0 bases and J by 5 bases, with 10 bases left in between. Notes on this clone: Antigen unknown. The same CDR3 also results from other DNA sequences found in this sample.

The PCR used 60 Vbeta and 13 Jbeta primers. TCRdb keeps only in-frame clones here, not all; method: immunoSEQ multiplex PCR. The sample consists of around 150,000 clones, roughly 77% of them appearing once. Source material: PBMCs. The chain uses TRBV7-9 and TRBJ2-5, with D possibly TRBD2 on 6 matching bases. The source of this sequence is a human donor in good health. CDR3 protein: CASSLAGGRETQYF. CDR3 DNA sequence: TGTGCCAGCAGCTTAGCGGGGGGAAGGGAGACCCAGTACTTC.